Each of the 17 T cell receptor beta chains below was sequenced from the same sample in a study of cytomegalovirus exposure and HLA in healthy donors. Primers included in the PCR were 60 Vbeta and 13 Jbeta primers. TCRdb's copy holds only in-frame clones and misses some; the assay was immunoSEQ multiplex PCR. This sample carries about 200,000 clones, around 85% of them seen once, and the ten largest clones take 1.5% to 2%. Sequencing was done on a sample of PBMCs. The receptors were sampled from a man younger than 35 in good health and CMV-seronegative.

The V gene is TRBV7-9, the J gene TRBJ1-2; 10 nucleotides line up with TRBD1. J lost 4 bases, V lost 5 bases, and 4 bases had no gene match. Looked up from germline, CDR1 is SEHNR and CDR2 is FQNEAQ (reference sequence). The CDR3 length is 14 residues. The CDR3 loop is CASSPGQGPYGYTF. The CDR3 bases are TGTGCCAGCAGCCCGGGACAGGGGCCCTATGGCTACACCTTC.

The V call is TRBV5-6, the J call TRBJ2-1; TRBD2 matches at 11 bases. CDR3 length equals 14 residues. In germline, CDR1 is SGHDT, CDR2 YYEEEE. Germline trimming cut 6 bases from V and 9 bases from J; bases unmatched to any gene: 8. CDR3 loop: CASTGSGGGFEQFF. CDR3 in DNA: TGTGCCAGCACGGGTAGCGGGGGGGGGTTTGAGCAGTTCTTC.

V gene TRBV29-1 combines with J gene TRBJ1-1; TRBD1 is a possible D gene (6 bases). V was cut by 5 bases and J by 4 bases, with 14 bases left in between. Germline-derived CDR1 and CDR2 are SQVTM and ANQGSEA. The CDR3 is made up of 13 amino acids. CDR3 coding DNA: TGCAGCGTTACAACACAGGGTGGCACTGAAGCTTTCTTT. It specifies CSVTTQGGTEAFF.

CDR3 sequence (DNA): TGTGCCAGCAGAGCGGGACAGGGGGGGACCGGGGAGCTGTTTTTT. It translates to CASRAGQGGTGELFF. This rearrangement joins TRBV6-5 to TRBJ2-2; the match to TRBD1 covers 11 bases. V gave up 6 bases and J gave up 5 bases; unmatched junction bases: 5. The CDR3 covers 15 residues. CDR1 MNHEY and CDR2 SVGAGI come from the germline V gene.

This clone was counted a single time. In DNA form, the CDR3 reads TGTGCCAGCACTCAGGTAGCGGCAGCCTCCTACGAGCAGTACTTC. Its translation is CASTQVAAASYEQYF. The chain has TRBV6-1 and TRBJ2-7; tentatively, D is TRBD2 (6 bases). From germline, CDR1 is MNHNS and CDR2 SASEGT. Trimming took 7 bases from V and 0 from J, leaving 16 bases between them. CDR3 length: 15 residues.

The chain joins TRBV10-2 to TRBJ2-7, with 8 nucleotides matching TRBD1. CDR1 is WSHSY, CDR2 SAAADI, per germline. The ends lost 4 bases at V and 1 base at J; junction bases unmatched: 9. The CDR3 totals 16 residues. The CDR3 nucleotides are TGCGCCAGCAGTGGACCCTCCAGGGGGCGTTCCTACGAGCAGTACTTC. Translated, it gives CASSGPSRGRSYEQYF.

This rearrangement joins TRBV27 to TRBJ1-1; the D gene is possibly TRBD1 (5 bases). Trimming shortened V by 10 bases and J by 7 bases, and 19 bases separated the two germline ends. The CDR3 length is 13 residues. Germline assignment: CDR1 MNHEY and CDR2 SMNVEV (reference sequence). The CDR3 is CATSWGGRSEAFF. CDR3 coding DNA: TGTGCCACCTCGTGGGGGGGACGGAGTGAAGCTTTCTTT.

CDR3 region: CASSLAAPSGWRPYEQYF. DNA for the CDR3: TGTGCCAGCAGCTTAGCGGCTCCTAGCGGCTGGCGGCCCTACGAGCAGTACTTC. The rearrangement links TRBV7-8 to TRBJ2-7; 7 bases are a match to TRBD2. Per germline, CDR1 SGHVS and CDR2 FQNEAQ. This CDR3 contains 18 residues. The J segment lost 2 bases and the V segment lost 0 bases, leaving 13 bases of the junction unmatched. Full variable domain (remainder filled in from reference TRBV7-8 and TRBJ2-7): GAGVSQSPRYKVAKRGQDVALRCDPISGHVSLFWYQQALGQGPEFLTYFQNEAQLDKSGLPSDRFFAERPEGSVSTLKIQRTQQEDSAVYLCASSLAAPSGWRPYEQYFGPGTRLTVT.

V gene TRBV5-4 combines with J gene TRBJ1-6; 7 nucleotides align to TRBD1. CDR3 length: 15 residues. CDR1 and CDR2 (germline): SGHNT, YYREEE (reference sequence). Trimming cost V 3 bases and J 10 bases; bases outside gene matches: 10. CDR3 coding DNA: TGTGCCAGCAGCTGGGGCAGAGGGGGCGAATCACCCCTCCACTTT. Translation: CASSWGRGGESPLHF. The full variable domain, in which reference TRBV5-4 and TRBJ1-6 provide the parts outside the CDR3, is ETGVTQSPTHLIKTRGQQVTLRCSSQSGHNTVSWYQQALGQGPQFIFQYYREEENGRGNFPPRFSGLQFPNYSSELNVNALELDDSALYLCASSWGRGGESPLHFGNGTRLTVT.

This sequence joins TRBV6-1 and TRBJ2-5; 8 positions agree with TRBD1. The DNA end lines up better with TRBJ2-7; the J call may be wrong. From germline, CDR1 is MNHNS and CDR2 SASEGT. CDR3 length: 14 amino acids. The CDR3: CASIRRTGYYEQYF. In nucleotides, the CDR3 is TGTGCCAGCATCAGACGGACAGGGTACTACGAGCAGTACTTC.

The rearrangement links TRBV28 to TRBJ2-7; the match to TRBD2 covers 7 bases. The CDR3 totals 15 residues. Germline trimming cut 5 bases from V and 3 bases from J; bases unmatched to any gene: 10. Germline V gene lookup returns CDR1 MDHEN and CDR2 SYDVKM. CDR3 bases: TGTGCCAGCAGTGGGGGGGACGGGACCTACTACGAGCAGTACTTC. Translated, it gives CASSGGDGTYYEQYF.

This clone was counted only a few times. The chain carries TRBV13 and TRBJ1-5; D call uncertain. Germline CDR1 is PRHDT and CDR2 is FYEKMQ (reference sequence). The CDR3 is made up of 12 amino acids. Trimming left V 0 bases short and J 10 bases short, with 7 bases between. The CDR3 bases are TGTGCCAGCAGCTTAGGGGTGGGCCCCCAGCATTTT. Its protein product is CASSLGVGPQHF. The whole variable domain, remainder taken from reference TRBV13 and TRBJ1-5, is AAGVIQSPRHLIKEKRETATLKCYPIPRHDTVYWYQQGPGQDPQFLISFYEKMQSDKGSIPDRFSAQQFSDYHSELNMSSLELGDSALYFCASSLGVGPQHFGDGTRLSIL.

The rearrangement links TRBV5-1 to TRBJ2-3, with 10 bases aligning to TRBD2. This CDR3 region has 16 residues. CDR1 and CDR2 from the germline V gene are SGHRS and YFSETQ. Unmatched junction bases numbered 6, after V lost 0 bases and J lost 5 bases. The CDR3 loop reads CASSLALAGAGDTQYF. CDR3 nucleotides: TGCGCCAGCAGCTTGGCCCTAGCGGGGGCAGGAGATACGCAGTATTTT.

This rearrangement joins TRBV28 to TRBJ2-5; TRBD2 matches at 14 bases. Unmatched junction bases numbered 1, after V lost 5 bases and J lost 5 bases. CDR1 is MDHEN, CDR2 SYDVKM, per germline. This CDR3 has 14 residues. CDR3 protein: CASSRLAGGETQYF. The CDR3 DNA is TGTGCCAGCAGTCGACTAGCGGGAGGGGAGACCCAGTACTTC.

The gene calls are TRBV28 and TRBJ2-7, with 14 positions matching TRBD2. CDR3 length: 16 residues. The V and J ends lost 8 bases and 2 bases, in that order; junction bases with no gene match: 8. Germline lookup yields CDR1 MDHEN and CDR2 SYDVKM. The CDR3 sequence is CASWTSGRPDTYEQYF. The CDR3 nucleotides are TGTGCCAGCTGGACTAGCGGGAGGCCAGACACCTACGAGCAGTACTTC.

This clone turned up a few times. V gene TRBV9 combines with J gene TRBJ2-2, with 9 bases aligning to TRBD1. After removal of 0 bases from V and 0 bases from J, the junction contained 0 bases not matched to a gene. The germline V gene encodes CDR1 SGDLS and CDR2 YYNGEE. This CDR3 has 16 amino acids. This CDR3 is CASSVGQGANTGELFF. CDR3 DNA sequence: TGTGCCAGCAGCGTAGGACAGGGGGCGAACACCGGGGAGCTGTTTTTT.

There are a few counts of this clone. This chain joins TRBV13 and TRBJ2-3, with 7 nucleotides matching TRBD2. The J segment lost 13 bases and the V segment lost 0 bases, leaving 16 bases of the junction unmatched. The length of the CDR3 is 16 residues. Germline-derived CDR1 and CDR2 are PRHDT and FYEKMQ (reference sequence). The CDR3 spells CASSLGARRGGLREYF. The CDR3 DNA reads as TGTGCCAGCAGCTTAGGGGCCCGACGGGGAGGGCTACGGGAGTATTTT. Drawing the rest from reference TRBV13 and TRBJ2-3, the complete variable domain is AAGVIQSPRHLIKEKRETATLKCYPIPRHDTVYWYQQGPGQDPQFLISFYEKMQSDKGSIPDRFSAQQFSDYHSELNMSSLELGDSALYFCASSLGARRGGLREYFGPGTRLTVL.